Frequency places the clone carrying this TCR beta chain as medium-sized. What it binds is unknown. The data originate from a study of T cells expressing NK-cell markers. Overall study: Among the eight sequenced donors, seven tested HCMV-seropositive and one tested seronegative. General observations from the study: Similarly, these clonotypes led the CD3+CD56-NKG2C+ fraction as well in several donors.

For TCR beta, cDNA was produced by 5'RACE template switching with UMIs. TCRdb re-called the 5' RACE reads and gives one entry per CDR3 protein, without DNA. The table lists around 7,500 distinct CDR3 sequences. CDR1 and CDR2 from the germline V gene are SGHTA and FQGNSA. This CDR3 is 14 amino acids long. The specimen sequenced was blood T cells: a sorted CD56 or NKG2C T cell subset, CD4+ or CD8+ T cells, or bulk PBMC T cells (not recorded which). The TCR originated in a man aged 18 to 35 in good health. The V gene is TRBV7-2, the J gene TRBJ1-2; TCRdb's D call of TRBD1 is untestable without DNA. The CDR3 loop reads CASSLTRGNYGYTF.